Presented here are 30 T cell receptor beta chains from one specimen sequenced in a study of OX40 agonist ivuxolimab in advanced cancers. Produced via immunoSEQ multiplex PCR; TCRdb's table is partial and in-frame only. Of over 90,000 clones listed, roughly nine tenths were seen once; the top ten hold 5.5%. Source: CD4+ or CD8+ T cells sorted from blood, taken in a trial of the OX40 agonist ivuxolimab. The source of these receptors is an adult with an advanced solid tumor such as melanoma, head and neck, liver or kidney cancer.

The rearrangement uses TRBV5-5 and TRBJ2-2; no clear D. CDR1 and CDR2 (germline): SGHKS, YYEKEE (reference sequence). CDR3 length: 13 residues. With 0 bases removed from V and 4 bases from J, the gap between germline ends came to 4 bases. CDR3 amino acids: CASSLAITGELFF. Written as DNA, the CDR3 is TGTGCCAGCAGCTTGGCCATCACCGGGGAGCTGTTTTTT.

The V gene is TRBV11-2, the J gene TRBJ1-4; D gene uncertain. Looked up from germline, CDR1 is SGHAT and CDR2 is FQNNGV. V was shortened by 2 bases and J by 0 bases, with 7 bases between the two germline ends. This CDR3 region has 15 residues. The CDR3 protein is CASSLKVATNEKLFF. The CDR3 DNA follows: TGTGCCAGCAGCTTAAAAGTTGCAACTAATGAAAAACTGTTTTTT.

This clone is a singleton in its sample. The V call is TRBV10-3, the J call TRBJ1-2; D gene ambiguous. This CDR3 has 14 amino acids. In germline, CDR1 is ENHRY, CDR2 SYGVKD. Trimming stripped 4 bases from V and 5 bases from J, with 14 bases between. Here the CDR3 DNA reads TGTGCCATCAGTGGCCTCGTGGAGGGATATGGCTACACCTTC. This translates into CAISGLVEGYGYTF.

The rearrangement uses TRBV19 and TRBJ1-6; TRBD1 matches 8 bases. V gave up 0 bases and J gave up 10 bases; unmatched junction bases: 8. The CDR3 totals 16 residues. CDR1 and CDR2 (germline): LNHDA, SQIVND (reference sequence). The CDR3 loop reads CASSIDPDRAGSPLHF. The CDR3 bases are TGTGCCAGTAGTATAGACCCGGACAGGGCCGGATCACCCCTCCACTTT.

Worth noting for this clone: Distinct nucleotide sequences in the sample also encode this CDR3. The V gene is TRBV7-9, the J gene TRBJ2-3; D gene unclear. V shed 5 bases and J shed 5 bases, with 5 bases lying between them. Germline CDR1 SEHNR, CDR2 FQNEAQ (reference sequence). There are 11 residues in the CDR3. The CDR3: CASSPQDTQYF. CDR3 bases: TGTGCCAGCAGCCCTCAAGATACGCAGTATTTT.

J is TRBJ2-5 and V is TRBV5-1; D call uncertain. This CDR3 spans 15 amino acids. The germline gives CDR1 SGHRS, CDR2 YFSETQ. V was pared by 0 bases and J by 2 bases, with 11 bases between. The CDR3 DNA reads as TGCGCCAGCAGCTTGGCCGCCGGGTTGCAAGAGACCCAGTACTTC. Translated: CASSLAAGLQETQYF. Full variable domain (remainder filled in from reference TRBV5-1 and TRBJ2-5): KAGVTQTPRYLIKTRGQQVTLSCSPISGHRSVSWYQQTPGQGLQFLFEYFSETQRNKGNFPGRFSGRQFSNSRSEMNVSTLELGDSALYLCASSLAAGLQETQYFGPGTRLLVL.

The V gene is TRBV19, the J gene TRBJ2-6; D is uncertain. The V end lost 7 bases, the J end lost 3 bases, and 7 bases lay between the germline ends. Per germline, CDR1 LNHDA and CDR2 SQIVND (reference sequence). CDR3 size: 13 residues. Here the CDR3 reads CASTLVGANVLTF. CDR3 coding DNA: TGTGCCAGTACTCTGGTTGGGGCCAACGTCCTGACTTTC.

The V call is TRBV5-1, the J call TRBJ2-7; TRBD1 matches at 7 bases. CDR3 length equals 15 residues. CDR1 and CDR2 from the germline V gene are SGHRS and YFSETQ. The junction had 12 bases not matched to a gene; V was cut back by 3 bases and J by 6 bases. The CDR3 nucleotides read TGCGCCAGCAGCTCCGGACAGGTTAAAGAAGGCGAGCAGTACTTC. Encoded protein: CASSSGQVKEGEQYF.

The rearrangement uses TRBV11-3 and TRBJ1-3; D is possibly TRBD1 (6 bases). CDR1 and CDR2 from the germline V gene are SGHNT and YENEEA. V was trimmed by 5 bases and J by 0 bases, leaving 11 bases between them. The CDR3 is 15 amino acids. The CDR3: CASSLRQASGNTIYF. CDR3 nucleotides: TGTGCCAGCAGCCTTCGACAGGCCTCTGGAAACACCATATATTTT.

This CDR3 is CASSYSGDINEKLFF. CDR3 DNA: TGTGCCAGCAGTTACTCGGGGGACATTAATGAAAAACTGTTTTTT. The chain has TRBV6-5 and TRBJ1-4; TRBD1 might be the D (6 bases). CDR1 is MNHEY and CDR2 is SVGAGI in the germline V gene. V dropped 0 bases and J dropped 4 bases, with 9 bases sitting between them. The CDR3 runs 15 residues.

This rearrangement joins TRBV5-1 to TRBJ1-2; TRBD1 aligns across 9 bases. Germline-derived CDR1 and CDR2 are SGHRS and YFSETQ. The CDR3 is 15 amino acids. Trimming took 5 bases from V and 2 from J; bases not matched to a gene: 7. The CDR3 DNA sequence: TGCGCCAGCAGATATTCGACAGGGGGGAACTATGGCTACACCTTC. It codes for CASRYSTGGNYGYTF.

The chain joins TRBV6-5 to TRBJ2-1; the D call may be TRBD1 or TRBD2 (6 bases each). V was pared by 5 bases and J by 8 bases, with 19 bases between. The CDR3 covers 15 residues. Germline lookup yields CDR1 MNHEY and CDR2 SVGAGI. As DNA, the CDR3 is TGTGCCAGCAGTAGAACAGCAACGGGGGCCTATGAGCAGTTCTTC. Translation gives CASSRTATGAYEQFF.

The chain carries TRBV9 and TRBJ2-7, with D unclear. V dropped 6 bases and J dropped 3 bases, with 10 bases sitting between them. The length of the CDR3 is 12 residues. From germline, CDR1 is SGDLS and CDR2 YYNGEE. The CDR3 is CASILSSYEQYF. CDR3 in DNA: TGTGCCAGCATCCTTAGTAGCTACGAGCAGTACTTC.

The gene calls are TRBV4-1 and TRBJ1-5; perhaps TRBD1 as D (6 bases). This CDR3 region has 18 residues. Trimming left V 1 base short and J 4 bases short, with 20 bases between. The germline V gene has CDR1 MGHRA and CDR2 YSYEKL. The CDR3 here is CASSQVKAERTENQPQHF. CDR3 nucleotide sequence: TGCGCCAGCAGCCAAGTAAAGGCCGAAAGGACAGAAAATCAGCCCCAGCATTTT.

The CDR3 region is CATSREYGHRNEAFF. In DNA form, the CDR3 reads TGTGCCACCAGCAGAGAGTACGGACACCGGAATGAAGCTTTCTTT. The genes are TRBV15 and TRBJ1-1; D is possibly TRBD1 (5 bases). Trimming pared 0 bases from V and 7 bases from J, leaving 15 bases between. This CDR3 has 15 residues. The germline V gene has CDR1 LNHNV and CDR2 YYDKDF (reference sequence).

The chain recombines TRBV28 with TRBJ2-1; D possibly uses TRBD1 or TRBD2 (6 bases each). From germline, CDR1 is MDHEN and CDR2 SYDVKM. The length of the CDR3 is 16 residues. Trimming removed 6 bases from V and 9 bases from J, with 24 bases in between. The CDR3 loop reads CASRGGLRVLDSEQFF. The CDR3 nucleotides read TGTGCCAGCAGGGGGGGACTTAGGGTCTTGGACAGTGAGCAGTTCTTC.

The CDR3 coding sequence is TGTGCCAGCAGCTTAAGCCAGGTCTCTGGAAACACCATATATTTT. It encodes CASSLSQVSGNTIYF. The genes are TRBV7-9 and TRBJ1-3; the D is unclear. CDR1 is SEHNR and CDR2 is FQNEAQ in the germline V gene (reference sequence). The CDR3 totals 15 residues. Trimming shortened V by 2 bases and J by 0 bases, and 8 bases separated the two germline ends.

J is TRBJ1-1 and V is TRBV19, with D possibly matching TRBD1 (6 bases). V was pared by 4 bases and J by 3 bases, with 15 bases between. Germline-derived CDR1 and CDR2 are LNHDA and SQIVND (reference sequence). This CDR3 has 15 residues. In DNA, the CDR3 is TGTGCCAGTAGTACAAATACAGGGTCATACACTGAAGCTTTCTTT. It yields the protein CASSTNTGSYTEAFF.

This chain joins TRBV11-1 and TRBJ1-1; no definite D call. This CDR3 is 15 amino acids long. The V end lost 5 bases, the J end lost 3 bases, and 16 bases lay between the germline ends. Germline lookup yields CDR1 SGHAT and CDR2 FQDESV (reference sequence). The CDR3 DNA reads TGTGCCAGCAGCCTTGACGGGCCTAGGGACACTGAAGCTTTCTTT. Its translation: CASSLDGPRDTEAFF.

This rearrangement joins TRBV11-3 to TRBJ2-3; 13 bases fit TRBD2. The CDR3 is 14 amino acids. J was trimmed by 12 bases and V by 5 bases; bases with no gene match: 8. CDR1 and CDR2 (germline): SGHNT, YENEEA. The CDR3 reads CASSPGLAGARQYF. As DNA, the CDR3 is TGTGCCAGCAGCCCCGGACTAGCGGGGGCCCGCCAGTATTTT. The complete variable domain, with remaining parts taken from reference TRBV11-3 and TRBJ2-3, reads EAGVVQSPRYKIIEKKQPVAFWCNPISGHNTLYWYLQNLGQGPELLIRYENEEAVDDSQLPKDRFSAERLKGVDSTLKIQPAELGDSAVYLCASSPGLAGARQYFGPGTRLTVL.

As DNA, the CDR3 is TGTGCCAGCAGCCTTGGGACAGCCACTGAAGCTTTCTTT. This codes for CASSLGTATEAFF. The J gene is TRBJ1-1, the V gene TRBV7-2, with 7 bases matching TRBD1. After removal of 5 bases from V and 4 bases from J, the junction contained 4 bases not matched to a gene. The CDR3 consists of 13 residues. Germline CDR1 is SGHTA and CDR2 is FQGNSA.

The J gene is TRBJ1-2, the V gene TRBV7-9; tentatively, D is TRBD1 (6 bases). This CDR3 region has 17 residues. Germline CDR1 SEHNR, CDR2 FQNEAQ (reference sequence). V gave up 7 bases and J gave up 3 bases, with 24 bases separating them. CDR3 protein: CASTKTGTSGNHYGYTF. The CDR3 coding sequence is TGTGCCAGCACCAAAACCGGGACATCGGGTAATCACTATGGCTACACCTTC.

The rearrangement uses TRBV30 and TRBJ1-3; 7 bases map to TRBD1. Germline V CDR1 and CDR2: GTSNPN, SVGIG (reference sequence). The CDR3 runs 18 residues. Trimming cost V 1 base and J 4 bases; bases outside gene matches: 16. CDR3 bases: TGTGCCTGGAGTGGAGGACAGGAGGTTCGAGGGTCCGGAAACACCATATATTTT. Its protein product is CAWSGGQEVRGSGNTIYF.

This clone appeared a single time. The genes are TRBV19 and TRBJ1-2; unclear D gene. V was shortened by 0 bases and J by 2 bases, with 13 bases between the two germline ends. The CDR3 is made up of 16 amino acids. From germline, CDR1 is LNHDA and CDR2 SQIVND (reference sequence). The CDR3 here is CASSIDWKPTNYGYTF. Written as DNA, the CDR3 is TGTGCCAGTAGTATAGATTGGAAACCAACCAACTATGGCTACACCTTC. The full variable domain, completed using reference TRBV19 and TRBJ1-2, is DGGITQSPKYLFRKEGQNVTLSCEQNLNHDAMYWYRQDPGQGLRLIYYSQIVNDFQKGDIAEGYSVSREKKESFPLTVTSAQKNPTAFYLCASSIDWKPTNYGYTFGSGTRLTVV.

The CDR3 spells CASKGISSGNTIYF. The CDR3, as DNA: TGTGCCAGTAAGGGGATATCCTCTGGAAACACCATATATTTT. The chain carries TRBV19 and TRBJ1-3; the D gene is possibly TRBD1 (5 bases). Per the germline V gene, CDR1 is LNHDA and CDR2 is SQIVND (reference sequence). V dropped 7 bases and J dropped 0 bases, with 10 bases sitting between them. This CDR3 has 14 amino acids.

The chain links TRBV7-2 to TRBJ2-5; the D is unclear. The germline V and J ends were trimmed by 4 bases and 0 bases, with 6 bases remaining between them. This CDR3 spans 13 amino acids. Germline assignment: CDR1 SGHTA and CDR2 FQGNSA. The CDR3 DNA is TGTGCCAGCAGCTGGGCAGACCAAGAGACCCAGTACTTC. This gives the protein CASSWADQETQYF.

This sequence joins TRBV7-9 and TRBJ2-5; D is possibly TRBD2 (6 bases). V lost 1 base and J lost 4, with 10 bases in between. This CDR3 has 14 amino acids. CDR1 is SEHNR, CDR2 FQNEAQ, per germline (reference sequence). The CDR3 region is CASSLGLGGETQYF. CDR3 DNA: TGTGCCAGCAGCTTAGGACTAGGTGGAGAGACCCAGTACTTC. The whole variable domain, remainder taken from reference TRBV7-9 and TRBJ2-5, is DTGVSQNPRHKITKRGQNVTFRCDPISEHNRLYWYRQTLGQGPEFLTYFQNEAQLEKSRLLSDRFSAERPKGSFSTLEIQRTEQGDSAMYLCASSLGLGGETQYFGPGTRLLVL.

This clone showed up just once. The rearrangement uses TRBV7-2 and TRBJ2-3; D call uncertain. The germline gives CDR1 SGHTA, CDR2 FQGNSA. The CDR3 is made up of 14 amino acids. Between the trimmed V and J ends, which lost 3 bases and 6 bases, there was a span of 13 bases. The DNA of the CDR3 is TGTGCCAGCAGCTTCGATCGTCGCGCGGATACGCAGTATTTT. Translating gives CASSFDRRADTQYF.

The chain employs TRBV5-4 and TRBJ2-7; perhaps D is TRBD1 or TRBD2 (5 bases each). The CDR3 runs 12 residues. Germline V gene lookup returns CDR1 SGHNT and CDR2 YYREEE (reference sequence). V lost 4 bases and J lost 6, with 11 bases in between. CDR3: CASSLERGEQYF. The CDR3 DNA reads TGTGCCAGCAGCCTGGAGAGGGGCGAGCAGTACTTC.

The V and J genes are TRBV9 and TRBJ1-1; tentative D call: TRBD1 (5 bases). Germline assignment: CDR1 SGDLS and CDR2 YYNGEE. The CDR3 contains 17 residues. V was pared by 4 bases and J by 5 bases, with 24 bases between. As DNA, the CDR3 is TGTGCCAGCAGCCCTCCAAGGGTGGGGAGCGGGGGAACTGAAGCTTTCTTT. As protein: CASSPPRVGSGGTEAFF.